This TCR beta chain was sequenced for a study of cytomegalovirus exposure and HLA in healthy donors. This clone appeared a few times. Both 60 Vbeta primers and 13 Jbeta primers went into the PCR. The table came from immunoSEQ multiplex PCR; TCRdb's copy has only in-frame clones and leaves some out. The data contain approximately 100,000 clones, about 80% of them singletons. CDR1 is SQVTM and CDR2 is ANQGSEA in the germline V gene. V dropped 4 bases and J dropped 0 bases, with 16 bases sitting between them. The CDR3 runs 16 residues. The chain recombines TRBV29-1 with TRBJ2-1; possible D gene TRBD2, 7 bases. The TCR sequence derives from a human donor in good health. The sequenced sample consisted of PBMCs. Here the CDR3 DNA reads TGCAGCGTTGCCGGGATGGGGGGGGCCTCCTACAATGAGCAGTTCTTC. As protein: CSVAGMGGASYNEQFF.